A selection of T cell receptor beta chains follows, all from one sample in a study of blood T cell repertoires in COVID-19. TCRdb keeps only in-frame clones here, not all; method: immunoSEQ multiplex PCR. The repertoire has 310,000 or so clones, roughly nine tenths of them found once; the top ten carry 2.2%. The specimen was peripheral blood. Receptor source: a woman aged 45-60 years who had recovered from COVID-19. Both conserved end residues are part of each CDR3. The D gene is left open where the match is weak. Clone size is stated in some rows and not others, as once, few, many or a class when expanded.

>.|TRBV28|TRBD1|TRBJ1-1
TGTGCCAGCAGTTTTCAGGGGGCGCCTGAAGCTTTCTTT
CASSFQGAPEAFF
>.|TRBV5-4|TRBD1|TRBJ1-4
TGTGCCAGCAGAACCGAGGGGGCGGATGAAAAACTGTTTTTT
CASRTEGADEKLFF
>.|TRBV18|.|TRBJ1-1
TGTGCCACACCGAATAGGGGGAGCACTGAAGCTTTCTTT
CATPNRGSTEAFF
>.|TRBV5-1|.|TRBJ2-1
TGCGCCAGCAGCTTGGAAGGGCGGGGGCACAATGAGCAGTTCTTC
CASSLEGRGHNEQFF
>.|TRBV4-3|.|TRBJ1-2
TGCGCCAGCAGCCAAGTAGGGCAGGGGCGGTATGGCTACACCTTC
CASSQVGQGRYGYTF
>.|TRBV4-2|.|TRBJ2-1
TGTGCCAGCAGCCAAGGAGAAGGGGTAGCTCAGTTCTTC
CASSQGEGVAQFF
>.|TRBV5-1|TRBD1|TRBJ1-1
TGCGCCAGCAGCAAACAGGGGGGGACTGAAGCTTTCTTT
CASSKQGGTEAFF
>few|TRBV10-3|TRBD1|TRBJ1-6
TGTGCCATCAGCCCAGGGACAGGTAGTTCACCCCTCCACTTT
CAISPGTGSSPLHF
>.|TRBV6-2/TRBV6-3|TRBD2|TRBJ2-1
TGTGCCAGCAGTCAGCCAAAACCTCGGACTAGCGGGAAGGATGAGCAGTTCTTC
CASSQPKPRTSGKDEQFF
>.|TRBV2|.|TRBJ1-4
TGTGCCAGCAGGGGAGGGCGGTTGGAAAAACTGTTTTTT
CASRGGRLEKLFF
>.|TRBV7-2|TRBD1|TRBJ2-4
TGTGCCAGCAGCCCCACCAGGGGGTCCAAAAACATTCAGTACTTC
CASSPTRGSKNIQYF
>.|TRBV5-5|.|TRBJ1-2
TGTGCCAGCAGCTTGGGTATCTCAGCGAGTTCTTATGGCTACACCTTC
CASSLGISASSYGYTF
>.|TRBV9|TRBD1|TRBJ2-1
TGTGCCAGCAGCGCTAGTGACAGGGGACACTACAATGAGCAGTTCTTC
CASSASDRGHYNEQFF
>.|TRBV27|.|TRBJ2-6
TGTGCCAGCAGTTTATTTAGGGGCTCTGGGGCCAACGTCCTGACTTTC
CASSLFRGSGANVLTF
>.|TRBV18|.|TRBJ2-3
TGTGCCAGCTCACCCTTACTGGTGGGAGAGGGCGATACGCAGTATTTT
CASSPLLVGEGDTQYF
>.|TRBV15|.|TRBJ2-7
TGTGCCACCAGCAGAGTGTATTCAACGGGGGCCTACGAGCAGTACTTC
CATSRVYSTGAYEQYF
>.|TRBV4-1|TRBD1|TRBJ1-2
TGCGCCAGCAGCCAAGCCAAGGTGCTATTGGACAGGGGGCGCTTGCATACCTTC
CASSQAKVLLDRGRLHTF
>.|TRBV27|.|TRBJ2-1
TGTGCCAGCAGTCCCTCAGTAGGGGCCAATTTCCATGAGCAGTTCTTC
CASSPSVGANFHEQFF
>.|TRBV19|TRBD1|TRBJ1-1
TGTGCCAGTATTTACTCTCGGGACAGGGGCAAGGGCACTGAAGCTTTCTTT
CASIYSRDRGKGTEAFF
>.|TRBV27|TRBD2|TRBJ2-3
TGTGCCAGCACCCGGGGGGGGACTAGCGGAAATACGCAGTATTTT
CASTRGGTSGNTQYF
>.|TRBV28|.|TRBJ2-7
TGTGCCAGCAGTCCTATCCCATCGGGTCGATCTAATTCCTACGAGCAGTACTTC
CASSPIPSGRSNSYEQYF
>.|TRBV15|.|TRBJ1-1
TGTGCCACCAGCAGAGACAGGGATCAAGGCACTGAAGCTTTCTTT
CATSRDRDQGTEAFF
>.|TRBV5-5|.|TRBJ1-4
TGTGCCAGCAGCTCCGACAGGATCTCCGTCCGAAGGGAAAAACTGTTTTTT
CASSSDRISVRREKLFF
>.|TRBV6-6|TRBD1|TRBJ1-4
TGTGCCAGCAGACCCCAGGGGGCAGTAGATGAAAAACTGTTTTTT
CASRPQGAVDEKLFF
>.|TRBV6-5|.|TRBJ1-3
TGTGCCAGCAGAATGGGACACTTCTCTGGAAACACCATATATTTT
CASRMGHFSGNTIYF
>.|TRBV4-1|TRBD1|TRBJ2-7
TGCGCCAGCAGCTCCAACCCGGGACAGGACGCCTACGAGCAGTACTTC
CASSSNPGQDAYEQYF
>.|TRBV19|TRBD1|TRBJ1-5
TGTGCCAGTAGACAGGGGGCTGGGCAGCCCCAGCATTTT
CASRQGAGQPQHF
>.|TRBV27|.|TRBJ1-1
TGTGCCAGCAGTTTTTCACCGGACACTGAAGCTTTCTTT
CASSFSPDTEAFF
>.|TRBV6-5|TRBD2|TRBJ2-7
TGTGCCAGCAGCCGTCCGGGACTAAGCTACGAGCAGTACTTC
CASSRPGLSYEQYF
>.|TRBV7-7|TRBD2|TRBJ2-2
TGTGCTAGCAGCATTGGACTAGCGGGAGGGGGAAACACCGGGGAGCTGTTTTTT
CASSIGLAGGGNTGELFF
>.|TRBV2|.|TRBJ2-5
TGTGCCAGCAGCGAGGAGGAGACCCAGTACTTC
CASSEEETQYF
>.|TRBV6-5|.|TRBJ2-7
TGTGCCAGCAGTTACGACCCCCGAGGGGAGCAGTACTTC
CASSYDPRGEQYF
>.|TRBV15|TRBD1|TRBJ2-2
TGTGCCACCAGCAGTTACAGGGGACGGAACACCGGGGAGCTGTTTTTT
CATSSYRGRNTGELFF
>once|TRBV19|.|TRBJ1-5
TGTGCCAGTAGTCGGGAGCGCAATCAGCCCCAGCATTTT
CASSRERNQPQHF
>.|TRBV11-1|TRBD1|TRBJ1-2
TGTGCCAGCGCTCCGGGACAGGGTAACTATGGCTACACCTTC
CASAPGQGNYGYTF
>.|TRBV7-9|TRBD1|TRBJ1-2
TGTGCCAGCAGCTTGTACTCCGGGACAGACTATGGCTACACCTTC
CASSLYSGTDYGYTF
>.|TRBV2|.|TRBJ2-7
TGTGCCAGCAGTGAAGCGGGGGGAAAGCAGTACTTC
CASSEAGGKQYF
>.|TRBV4-3|.|TRBJ1-1
TGCGCCAGCAGCCACCAGGGGTCCACTGAAGCTTTCTTT
CASSHQGSTEAFF
>.|TRBV2|TRBD1|TRBJ1-4
TGTGCCAGCAGAGTACAGGGGGCGGGTGATGAAAAACTGTTTTTT
CASRVQGAGDEKLFF
>.|TRBV11-1|.|TRBJ2-1
TGTGCCAGCAGCTCGCAGTACAATGAGCAGTTCTTC
CASSSQYNEQFF
>once|TRBV12-5|TRBD1|TRBJ2-7
TGTGCTAGTGGTTCCGGGACAGGGGGCTCCTACGAGCAGTACTTC
CASGSGTGGSYEQYF